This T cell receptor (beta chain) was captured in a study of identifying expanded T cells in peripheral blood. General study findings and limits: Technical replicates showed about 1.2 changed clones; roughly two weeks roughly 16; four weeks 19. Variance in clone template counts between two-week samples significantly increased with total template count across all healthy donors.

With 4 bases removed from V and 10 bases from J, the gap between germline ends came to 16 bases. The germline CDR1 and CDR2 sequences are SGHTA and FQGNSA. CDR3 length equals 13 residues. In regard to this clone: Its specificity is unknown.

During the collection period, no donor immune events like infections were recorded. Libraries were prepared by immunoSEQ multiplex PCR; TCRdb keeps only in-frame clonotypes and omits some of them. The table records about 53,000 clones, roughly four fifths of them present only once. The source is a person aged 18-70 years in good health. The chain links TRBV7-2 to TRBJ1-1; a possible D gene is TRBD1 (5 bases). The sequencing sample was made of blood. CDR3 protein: CASSSPGSGGAFF. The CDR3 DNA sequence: TGTGCCAGCAGCTCCCCGGGATCCGGGGGAGCTTTCTTT.